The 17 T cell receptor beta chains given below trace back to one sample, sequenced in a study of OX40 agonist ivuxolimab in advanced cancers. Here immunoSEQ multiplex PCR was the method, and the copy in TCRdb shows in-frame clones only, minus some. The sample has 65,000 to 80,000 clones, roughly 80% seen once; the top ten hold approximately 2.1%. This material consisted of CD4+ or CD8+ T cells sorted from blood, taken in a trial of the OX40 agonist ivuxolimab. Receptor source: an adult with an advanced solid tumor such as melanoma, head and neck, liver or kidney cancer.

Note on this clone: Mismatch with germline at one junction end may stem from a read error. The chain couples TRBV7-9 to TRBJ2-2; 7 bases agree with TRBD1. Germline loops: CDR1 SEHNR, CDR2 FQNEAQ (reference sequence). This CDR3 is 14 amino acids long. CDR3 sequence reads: CASSPTGNAGELFF. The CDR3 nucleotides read TGTGCCAGCAGCCCGACAGGGAACGCCGGGGAGCTGTTTTTT.

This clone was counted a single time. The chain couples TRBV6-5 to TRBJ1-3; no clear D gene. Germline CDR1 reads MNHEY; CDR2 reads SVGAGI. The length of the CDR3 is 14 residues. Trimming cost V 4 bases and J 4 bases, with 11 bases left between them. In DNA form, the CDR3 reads TGTGCCAGCAGTTCGGGCGCCGGGGGAAACACCATATATTTT. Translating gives CASSSGAGGNTIYF.

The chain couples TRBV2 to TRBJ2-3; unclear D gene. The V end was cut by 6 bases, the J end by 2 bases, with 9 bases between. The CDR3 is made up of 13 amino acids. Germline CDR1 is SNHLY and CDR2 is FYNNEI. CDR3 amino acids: CASRASTTDTQYF. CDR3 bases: TGTGCCAGCAGGGCCTCTACCACAGATACGCAGTATTTT.

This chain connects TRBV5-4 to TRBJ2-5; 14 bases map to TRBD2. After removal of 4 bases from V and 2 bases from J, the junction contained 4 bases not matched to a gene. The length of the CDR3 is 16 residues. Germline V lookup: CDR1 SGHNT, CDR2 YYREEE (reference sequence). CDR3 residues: CASSLGLAGGQETQYF. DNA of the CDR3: TGTGCCAGCAGCCTAGGACTAGCGGGGGGACAAGAGACCCAGTACTTC.

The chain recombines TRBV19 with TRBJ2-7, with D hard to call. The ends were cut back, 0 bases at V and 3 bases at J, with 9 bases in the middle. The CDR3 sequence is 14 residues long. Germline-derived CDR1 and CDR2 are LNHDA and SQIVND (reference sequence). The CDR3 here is CASSIEWPLYEQYF. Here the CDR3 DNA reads TGTGCCAGTAGTATAGAATGGCCGCTCTACGAGCAGTACTTC.

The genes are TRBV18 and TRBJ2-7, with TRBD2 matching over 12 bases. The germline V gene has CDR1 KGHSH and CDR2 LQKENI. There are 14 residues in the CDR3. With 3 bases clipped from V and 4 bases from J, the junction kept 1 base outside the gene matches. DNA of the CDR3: TGTGCCAGCTCACCTGGACTAGCGGGGTACGAGCAGTACTTC. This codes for CASSPGLAGYEQYF.

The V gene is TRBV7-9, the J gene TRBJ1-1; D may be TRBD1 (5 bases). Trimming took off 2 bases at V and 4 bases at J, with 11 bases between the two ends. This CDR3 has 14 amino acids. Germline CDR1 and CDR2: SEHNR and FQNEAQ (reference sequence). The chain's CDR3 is CASSLSQGLTEAFF. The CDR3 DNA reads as TGTGCCAGCAGCTTATCTCAGGGACTCACTGAAGCTTTCTTT.

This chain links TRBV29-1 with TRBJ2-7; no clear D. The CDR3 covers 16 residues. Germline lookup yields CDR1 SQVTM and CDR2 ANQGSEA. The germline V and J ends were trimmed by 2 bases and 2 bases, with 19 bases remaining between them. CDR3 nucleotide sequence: TGCAGCGTTGAATTCCCTCCGCCCCCGACACCCTACGAGCAGTACTTC. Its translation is CSVEFPPPPTPYEQYF.

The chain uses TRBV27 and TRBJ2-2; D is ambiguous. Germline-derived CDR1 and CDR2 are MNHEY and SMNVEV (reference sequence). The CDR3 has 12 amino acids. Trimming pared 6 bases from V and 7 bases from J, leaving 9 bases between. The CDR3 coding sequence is TGTGCCAGCAGCCCCTTCCTCGGGGAGCTGTTTTTT. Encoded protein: CASSPFLGELFF.

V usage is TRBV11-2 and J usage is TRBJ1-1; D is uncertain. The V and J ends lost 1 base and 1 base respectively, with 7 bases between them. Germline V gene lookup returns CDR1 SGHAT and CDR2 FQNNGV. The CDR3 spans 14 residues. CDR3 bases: TGTGCCAGCAGCTTAGGTTCCAGGAACACTGAAGCTTTCTTT. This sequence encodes CASSLGSRNTEAFF.

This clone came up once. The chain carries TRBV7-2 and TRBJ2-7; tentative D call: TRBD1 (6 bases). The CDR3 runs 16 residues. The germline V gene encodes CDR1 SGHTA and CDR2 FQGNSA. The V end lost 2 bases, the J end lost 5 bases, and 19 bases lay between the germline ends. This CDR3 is CASSLMGQMFGDEQYF. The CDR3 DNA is TGTGCCAGCAGCTTAATGGGACAAATGTTTGGGGACGAGCAGTACTTC. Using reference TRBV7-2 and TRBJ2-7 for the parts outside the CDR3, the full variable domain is GAGVSQSPSNKVTEKGKDVELRCDPISGHTALYWYRQSLGQGLEFLIYFQGNSAPDKSGLPSDRFSAERTGGSVSTLTIQRTQQEDSAVYLCASSLMGQMFGDEQYFGPGTRLTVT.

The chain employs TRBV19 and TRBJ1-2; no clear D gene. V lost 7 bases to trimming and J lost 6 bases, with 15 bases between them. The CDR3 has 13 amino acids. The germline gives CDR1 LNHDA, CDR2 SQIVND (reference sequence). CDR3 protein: CASNKNGKDGYTF. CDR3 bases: TGTGCCAGTAATAAAAATGGTAAAGATGGCTACACCTTC.

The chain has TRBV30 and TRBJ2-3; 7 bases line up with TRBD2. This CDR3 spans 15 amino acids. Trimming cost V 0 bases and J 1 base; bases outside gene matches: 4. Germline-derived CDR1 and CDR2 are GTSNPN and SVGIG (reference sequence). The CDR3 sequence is CAWSVRAGGTDTQYF. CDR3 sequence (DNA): TGTGCCTGGAGTGTACGGGCGGGGGGCACAGATACGCAGTATTTT.

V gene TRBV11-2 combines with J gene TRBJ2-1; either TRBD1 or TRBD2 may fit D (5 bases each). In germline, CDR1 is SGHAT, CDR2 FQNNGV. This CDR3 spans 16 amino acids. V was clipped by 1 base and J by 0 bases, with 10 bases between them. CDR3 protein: CASSLAAGSSYNEQFF. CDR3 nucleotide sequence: TGTGCCAGCAGCTTAGCTGCAGGGAGCTCCTACAATGAGCAGTTCTTC.

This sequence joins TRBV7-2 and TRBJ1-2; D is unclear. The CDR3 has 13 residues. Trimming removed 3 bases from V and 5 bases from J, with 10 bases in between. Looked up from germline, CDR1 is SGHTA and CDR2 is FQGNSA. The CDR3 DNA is TGTGCCAGCAGCTTTGAGGGTCTGTATGGCTACACCTTC. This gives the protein CASSFEGLYGYTF.

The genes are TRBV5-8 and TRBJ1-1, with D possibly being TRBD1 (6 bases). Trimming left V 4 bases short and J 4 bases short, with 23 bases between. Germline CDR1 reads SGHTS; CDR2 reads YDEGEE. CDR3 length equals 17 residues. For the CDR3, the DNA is TGTGCCAGCAGCCTGACCGGGACAATTGGGGTGAGCACTGAAGCTTTCTTT. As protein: CASSLTGTIGVSTEAFF.

In nucleotides, the CDR3 is TGTGCCAGCAGCCCGGGCGTGACTAGCGGATCGTACGAGCAGTACTTC. It is translated as CASSPGVTSGSYEQYF. The chain joins TRBV7-8 to TRBJ2-7; 9 nucleotides agree with TRBD2. The germline CDR1 and CDR2 sequences are SGHVS and FQNEAQ. V dropped 5 bases and J dropped 4; count of bases not matched to a gene: 12. The CDR3 spans 16 residues.